This section outlines one T cell receptor beta chain sequence together with its context. The antigen remains unidentified. This sample stems from a study of cytomegalovirus exposure and HLA in healthy donors. Study results and caveats: Among TCR beta chains, those listed as cytomegalovirus-associated numbered some 170.

Assay used: immunoSEQ multiplex PCR; TCRdb lists only in-frame clones, some missing. Among 80,000 to 100,000 clones listed, roughly 87% were seen once. An approximately 120-subject validation cohort, separate from the approximately 670-subject first cohort, supplied the donors. Trimming shortened V by 5 bases and J by 1 base, and 11 bases separated the two germline ends. This CDR3 has 14 residues. CDR1 SGHVS and CDR2 FQNEAQ come from the germline V gene. The chain joins TRBV7-8 to TRBJ1-1, with a possible D match to TRBD1 (6 bases). Sequencing input: PBMCs. The receptor was derived from a man aged 18 to 29 in good health and CMV-seropositive. DNA of the CDR3: TGTGCCAGCAGCCAGCTCAGGGGGAACACTGAAGCTTTCTTT. This translates into CASSQLRGNTEAFF.